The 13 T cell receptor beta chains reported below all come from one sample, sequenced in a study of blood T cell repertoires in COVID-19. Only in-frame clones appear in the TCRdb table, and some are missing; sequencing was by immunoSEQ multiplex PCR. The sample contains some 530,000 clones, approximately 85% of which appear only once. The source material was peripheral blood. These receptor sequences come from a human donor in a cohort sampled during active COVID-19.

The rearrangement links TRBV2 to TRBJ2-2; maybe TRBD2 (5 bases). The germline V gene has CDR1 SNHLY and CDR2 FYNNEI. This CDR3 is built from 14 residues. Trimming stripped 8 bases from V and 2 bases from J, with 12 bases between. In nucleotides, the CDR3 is TGTGCCAGCGGCGTACTAGTTAACACCGGGGAGCTGTTTTTT. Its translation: CASGVLVNTGELFF.

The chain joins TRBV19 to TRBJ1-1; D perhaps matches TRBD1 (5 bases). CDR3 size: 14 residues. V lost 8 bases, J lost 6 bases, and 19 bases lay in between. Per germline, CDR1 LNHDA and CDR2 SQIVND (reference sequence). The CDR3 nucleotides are TGTGCCAGTTCCCCTGGCGGGGGGAGGGCTGAAGCTTTCTTT. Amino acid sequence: CASSPGGGRAEAFF.

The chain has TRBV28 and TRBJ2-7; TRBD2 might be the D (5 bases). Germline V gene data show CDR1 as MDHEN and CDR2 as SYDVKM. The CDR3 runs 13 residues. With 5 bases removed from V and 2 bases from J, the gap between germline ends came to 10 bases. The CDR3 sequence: CASSPPGTYEQYF. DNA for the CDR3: TGTGCCAGCAGTCCCCCCGGGACCTACGAGCAGTACTTC.

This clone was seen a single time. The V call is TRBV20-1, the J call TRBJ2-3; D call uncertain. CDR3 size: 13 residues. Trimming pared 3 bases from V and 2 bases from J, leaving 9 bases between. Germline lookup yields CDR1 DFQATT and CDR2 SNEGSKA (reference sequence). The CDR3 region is CSASPRDTDTQYF. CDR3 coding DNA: TGCAGTGCTAGTCCCCGAGACACAGATACGCAGTATTTT.

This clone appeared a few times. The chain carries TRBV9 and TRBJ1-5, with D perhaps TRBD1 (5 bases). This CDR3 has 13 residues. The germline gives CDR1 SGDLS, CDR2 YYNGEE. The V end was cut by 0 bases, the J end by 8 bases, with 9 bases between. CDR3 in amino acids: CASSVEGWEPQHF. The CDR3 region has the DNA TGTGCCAGCAGCGTAGAGGGGTGGGAGCCCCAGCATTTT.

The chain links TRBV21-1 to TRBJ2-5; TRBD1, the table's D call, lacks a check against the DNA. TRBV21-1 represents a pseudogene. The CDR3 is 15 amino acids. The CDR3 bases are TGTGCCAGCAGCAAAGTGCACAGGGAGCCCGAGACCCAGTACTTC. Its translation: CASSKVHREPETQYF.

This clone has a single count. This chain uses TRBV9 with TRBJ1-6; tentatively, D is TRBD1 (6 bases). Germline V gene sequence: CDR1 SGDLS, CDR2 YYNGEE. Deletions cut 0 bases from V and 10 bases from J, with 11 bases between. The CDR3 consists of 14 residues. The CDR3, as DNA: TGTGCCAGCAGCGTAGGCCAGGGGAAATCACCCCTCCACTTT. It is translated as CASSVGQGKSPLHF.

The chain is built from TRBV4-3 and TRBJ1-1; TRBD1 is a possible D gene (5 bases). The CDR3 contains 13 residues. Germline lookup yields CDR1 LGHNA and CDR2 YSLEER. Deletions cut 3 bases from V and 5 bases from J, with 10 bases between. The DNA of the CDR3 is TGCGCCAGCAGCCAGGCAGGGATAACTGAAGCTTTCTTT. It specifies CASSQAGITEAFF.

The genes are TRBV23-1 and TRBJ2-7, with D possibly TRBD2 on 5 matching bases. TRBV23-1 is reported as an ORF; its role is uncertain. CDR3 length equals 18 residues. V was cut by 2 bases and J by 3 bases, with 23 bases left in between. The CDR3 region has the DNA TGCGCCAGCAGTCAAGGATGGGAGATCAGCAAGCGTTACTACGAGCAGTACTTC. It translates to CASSQGWEISKRYYEQYF.

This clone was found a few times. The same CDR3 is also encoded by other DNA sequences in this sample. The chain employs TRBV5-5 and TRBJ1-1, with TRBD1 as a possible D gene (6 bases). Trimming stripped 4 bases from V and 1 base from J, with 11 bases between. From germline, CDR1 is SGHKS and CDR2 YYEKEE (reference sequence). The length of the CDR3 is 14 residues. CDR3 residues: CASSLGQKNTEAFF. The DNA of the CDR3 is TGTGCCAGCAGCCTTGGACAGAAGAACACTGAAGCTTTCTTT. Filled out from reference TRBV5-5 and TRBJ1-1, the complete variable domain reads DAGVTQSPTHLIKTRGQQVTLRCSPISGHKSVSWYQQVLGQGPQFIFQYYEKEERGRGNFPDRFSARQFPNYSSELNVNALLLGDSALYLCASSLGQKNTEAFFGQGTRLTVV.

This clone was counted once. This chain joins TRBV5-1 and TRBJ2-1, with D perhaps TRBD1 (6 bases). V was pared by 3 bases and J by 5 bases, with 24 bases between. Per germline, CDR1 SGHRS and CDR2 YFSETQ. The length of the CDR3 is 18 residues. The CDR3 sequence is CASSYGGSRRYTHNEQFF. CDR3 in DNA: TGCGCCAGCAGCTATGGGGGCTCTCGCCGATATACTCACAATGAGCAGTTCTTC.

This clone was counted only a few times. CDR3 DNA sequence: TGTGCCAGCAGGGGGAGCAGCTCTGGGGCCAACGTCCTGACTTTC. It yields the protein CASRGSSSGANVLTF. J is TRBJ2-6 and V is TRBV6-5; D may be TRBD2 (5 bases). The V end was cut by 6 bases, the J end by 0 bases, with 9 bases between. CDR3 length equals 15 residues. CDR1 MNHEY and CDR2 SVGAGI come from the germline V gene.

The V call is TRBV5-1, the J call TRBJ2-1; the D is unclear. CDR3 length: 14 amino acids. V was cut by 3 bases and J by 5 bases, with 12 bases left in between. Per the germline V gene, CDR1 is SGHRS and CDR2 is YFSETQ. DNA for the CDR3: TGCGCCAGCAGCTCCAACGCGCCCGACAATGAGCAGTTCTTC. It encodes CASSSNAPDNEQFF. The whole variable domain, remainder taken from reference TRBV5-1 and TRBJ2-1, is KAGVTQTPRYLIKTRGQQVTLSCSPISGHRSVSWYQQTPGQGLQFLFEYFSETQRNKGNFPGRFSGRQFSNSRSEMNVSTLELGDSALYLCASSSNAPDNEQFFGPGTRLTVL.